What follows are 10 T cell receptor beta chains derived from one specimen sequenced in a study of CD8+CD57+ T cells in acquired aplastic anemia. Profiling that covered TCR beta VDJ and CDR3 relied on genomic DNA as its template. TCRdb ran MiXCR on the reads and lists one entry per CDR3 protein. The sample includes about 220,000 distinct CDR3 sequences, around 32% seen only once; the top ten take 1.1%. Sequencing was performed on sorted CD4+, CD8+, or CD8+CD57+ T cells (not recorded which) from PBMCs. The source of these receptors is a human donor in good health, serving as a control.

This clonotype has ten or more counts. The V and J genes are TRBV7-2 and TRBJ1-3, with D hard to call. The CDR3 sequence is 14 residues long. The ends were cut back, 5 bases at V and 0 bases at J, with 8 bases in the middle. Germline lookup yields CDR1 SGHTA and CDR2 FQGNSA. The CDR3 is CASSTPSSGNTIYF. The CDR3 DNA reads TGTGCCAGCAGCACTCCTAGCTCTGGAAACACCATATATTTT.

The rearrangement links TRBV2 to TRBJ2-1; maybe TRBD1 (5 bases). The CDR3 extends over 15 amino acids. Trimming took off 6 bases at V and 6 bases at J, with 18 bases between the two ends. Per germline, CDR1 SNHLY and CDR2 FYNNEI. DNA of the CDR3: TGTGCCAGCAGCAAACAGGACATAAGGGGCAATGAGCAGTTCTTC. Translating it yields CASSKQDIRGNEQFF.

This clonotype was detected a few times. J is TRBJ2-7 and V is TRBV5-5; the D is unclear. V was trimmed by 3 bases and J by 0 bases, leaving 13 bases between them. CDR1 and CDR2 (germline): SGHKS, YYEKEE (reference sequence). CDR3 length: 15 amino acids. The CDR3 here is CASSYGGVSSYEQYF. The CDR3 DNA is TGTGCCAGCAGCTACGGCGGTGTAAGCTCCTACGAGCAGTACTTC.

In its sample, this clonotype was seen a few times. Possible read error: a much larger clone is one base away. This chain uses TRBV7-8 with TRBJ2-6, with a tentative D call TRBD2 (5 bases). Trimming removed 5 bases from V and 4 bases from J, with 9 bases in between. The germline CDR1 and CDR2 sequences are SGHVS and FQNEAQ. CDR3 length: 14 amino acids. CDR3 in amino acids: CASSPSGGANVLTF. Written as DNA, the CDR3 is TGTGCCAGCAGCCCCTCGGGAGGGGCCAACGTCCTGACTTTC. Supplemented by reference TRBV7-8 and TRBJ2-6, the full variable domain reads GAGVSQSPRYKVAKRGQDVALRCDPISGHVSLFWYQQALGQGPEFLTYFQNEAQLDKSGLPSDRFFAERPEGSVSTLKIQRTQQEDSAVYLCASSPSGGANVLTFGAGSRLTVL.

This clonotype was seen at least ten times. The junction departs from the called germline gene at one end, perhaps through a read error. The gene calls are TRBV10-3 and TRBJ2-5; D may be TRBD1 or TRBD2 (5 bases each). Germline V gene data show CDR1 as ENHRY and CDR2 as SYGVKD. This CDR3 region has 16 residues. The CDR3 loop reads CAISQSGVGPQETQYF. CDR3 DNA sequence: TGTGCCATCAGTCAGTCCGGGGTGGGGCCCCAAGAGACCCAGTACTTC.

This clonotype was observed many times. The rearrangement links TRBV20-1 to TRBJ2-7; 7 bases are shared with TRBD1. With V trimmed by 0 bases and J by 2 bases, 7 bases remained unmatched. The CDR3 has 15 residues. From germline, CDR1 is DFQATT and CDR2 SNEGSKA (reference sequence). This chain's CDR3 is CSARESGQAAYEQYF. The CDR3 bases are TGCAGTGCTAGAGAATCAGGACAGGCTGCCTACGAGCAGTACTTC.

This clonotype showed up just a few times. The chain carries TRBV20-1 and TRBJ2-4, with a weak D call TRBD2 (6 bases). V lost 3 bases and J 11 bases, leaving 14 bases between the germline ends. The CDR3 has 12 residues. Germline CDR1 is DFQATT and CDR2 is SNEGSKA (reference sequence). CDR3 loop: CSARPGTGVQYF. DNA for the CDR3: TGCAGTGCTAGGCCCGGGACGGGGGTTCAGTACTTC.

In its sample, this clonotype was seen many times. The rearrangement uses TRBV7-2 and TRBJ1-1; possible D gene TRBD1, 6 bases. Deletions cut 2 bases from V and 8 bases from J, with 12 bases between. Germline V lookup: CDR1 SGHTA, CDR2 FQGNSA. The CDR3 contains 13 residues. The chain's CDR3 is CASSLRKGVEAFF. Here the CDR3 DNA reads TGTGCCAGCAGCTTACGGAAGGGGGTAGAAGCTTTCTTT. Together with reference TRBV7-2 and TRBJ1-1, the CDR3 gives the full variable domain: GAGVSQSPSNKVTEKGKDVELRCDPISGHTALYWYRQSLGQGLEFLIYFQGNSAPDKSGLPSDRFSAERTGGSVSTLTIQRTQQEDSAVYLCASSLRKGVEAFFGQGTRLTVV.

This rearrangement joins TRBV5-1 to TRBJ2-2, with 16 bases that match TRBD2. The V segment lost 2 bases and the J segment 0 bases; nucleotides outside the gene matches: 10. Germline V lookup: CDR1 SGHRS, CDR2 YFSETQ. The CDR3 contains 21 residues. The CDR3 region has the DNA TGCGCCAGCAGCTTTGCCTATGGGACTAGCGGGAGGGCCCCGAACACCGGGGAGCTGTTTTTT. This translates into CASSFAYGTSGRAPNTGELFF. The entire variable domain, with the rest obtained from reference TRBV5-1 and TRBJ2-2, is as follows: KAGVTQTPRYLIKTRGQQVTLSCSPISGHRSVSWYQQTPGQGLQFLFEYFSETQRNKGNFPGRFSGRQFSNSRSEMNVSTLELGDSALYLCASSFAYGTSGRAPNTGELFFGEGSRLTVL.

Worth noting for this clonotype: This may stem from a read error, because a much larger clone lies one nucleotide away. The chain is built from TRBV2 and TRBJ1-3; D unresolved. Germline lookup yields CDR1 SNHLY and CDR2 FYNNEI. The CDR3 length is 14 residues. V was pared by 5 bases and J by 0 bases, with 8 bases between. The CDR3 coding sequence is TGTGCCAGCAGTCGCAGTAACTCTGGAAACACCATATATTTT. As protein: CASSRSNSGNTIYF.